The rows below give T cell receptor beta chains drawn from one sample of a study of blood T cell repertoires in COVID-19. This table comes from immunoSEQ multiplex PCR, and its TCRdb copy is limited to in-frame clones, with some not included. The sample contains tens of thousands of clones, 85% of which appear only once. The sample comprised peripheral blood. These receptors were collected from a human donor in a cohort sampled during active COVID-19. The CDR3 runs from the conserved cysteine through the conserved F or W. Fields, in order: V gene, J gene, D gene, clone size, CDR3 DNA, CDR3 protein. A D gene is named only where the DNA matches it firmly. Size is stated for part of the rows, as once, few or many counts, or as a class when the clone is expanded.

TRBV7-8,TRBJ1-6,TRBD1,-,TGTGCCAGCAGCTCCAGGACAGGGAGGGATTCACCCCTCCACTTT,CASSSRTGRDSPLHF
TRBV9,TRBJ2-2,TRBD1,-,TGTGCCAGCAGCGCCAGACAGGGGGCGGGCGGGGAGCTGTTTTTT,CASSARQGAGGELFF
TRBV19,TRBJ2-7,-,-,TGTGCCAGTGCCCTGGCCGGGAACGAGCAGTACTTC,CASALAGNEQYF
TRBV30,TRBJ1-5,-,-,TGTGCCTGGAGTGTATTACAGGGAAATGCAGATCAGCCCCAGCATTTT,CAWSVLQGNADQPQHF
TRBV3-1/TRBV3-2,TRBJ2-5,TRBD2,-,TGTGCCAGCACCGATAGCGGGAGAGGGCAGACCCAGTACTTC,CASTDSGRGQTQYF
TRBV5-1,TRBJ2-1,-,-,TGCGCCAGCCAGGCGTCGAGCTCCTACAATGAGCAGTTCTTC,CASQASSSYNEQFF
TRBV19,TRBJ2-6,-,-,TGTGCCAGTAGTCCCGGATCAGGGAACTCTGGGGCCAACGTCCTGACTTTC,CASSPGSGNSGANVLTF
TRBV3-1/TRBV3-2,TRBJ1-5,-,-,TGTGCCAGCAGCCAGCAGTATCAGGGGTCGTATCAGCCCCAGCATTTT,CASSQQYQGSYQPQHF
TRBV11-2,TRBJ1-4,TRBD1,-,TGTGCCAGCAGCGATCAGGGGGCGGGTGAAAAACTGTTTTTT,CASSDQGAGEKLFF
TRBV21-1,TRBJ2-2,-,-,TGTGCCAGCAGCAAAACAGGTGGCCAGGAATTCGGCGGGGAGCTGTTTTTT,CASSKTGGQEFGGELFF
TRBV19,TRBJ1-1,TRBD1,-,TGTGCCAGTAGTATATCGGCGACAGGGGGCACTGAAGCTTTCTTT,CASSISATGGTEAFF
TRBV4-2,TRBJ2-3,TRBD2,-,TGTGCCAGCAGCCAAGCCGGGACTAAAACAGATACGCAGTATTTT,CASSQAGTKTDTQYF
TRBV6-2/TRBV6-3,TRBJ2-3,-,-,TGTGCCAGCAGTGGGAGGTCCTTCACAGATACGCAGTATTTT,CASSGRSFTDTQYF
TRBV10-3,TRBJ2-7,TRBD1,few,TGTGCCATCAGGAGACAGGGGGCGGACGAGCAGTACTTC,CAIRRQGADEQYF
TRBV6-5,TRBJ1-4,-,-,TGTGCCAGCAGTTACTGGGAGGGAAATGAAAAACTGTTTTTT,CASSYWEGNEKLFF
TRBV2,TRBJ1-1,TRBD1,-,TGTGCCAGCAGTGAAGATTTCAGGGGGACTGAAGCTTTCTTT,CASSEDFRGTEAFF
TRBV30,TRBJ2-1,TRBD2,once,TGTGCCTGGAAGGGCCTAGCGGGAGGGGAAAAGTTCTTC,CAWKGLAGGEKFF
TRBV10-2,TRBJ1-2,TRBD1,few,TGCGCCAGCATGCGGGACAGCTATGGCTACACCTTC,CASMRDSYGYTF
TRBV2,TRBJ2-1,-,-,TGTGCCAGCGCCAGGGGCGGCTCCTACAATGAGCAGTTCTTC,CASARGGSYNEQFF
TRBV25-1,TRBJ1-1,-,-,TGTGCCAGCTCCCCACAGGGTAGGGGCACTGAAGCTTTCTTT,CASSPQGRGTEAFF
TRBV9,TRBJ2-2,-,few,TGTGCCAGCAGCGGTGGACAGAACACCGGGGAGCTGTTTTTT,CASSGGQNTGELFF
TRBV5-4,TRBJ2-3,-,few,TGTGCCAGCAGCGGAGACCGGAGTAGCATCAGCACAGATACGCAGTATTTT,CASSGDRSSISTDTQYF
TRBV7-9,TRBJ1-4,TRBD1,-,TGTGCCAGCAGCTACGCAAGGACAGGGGATGGTGAAAAACTGTTTTTT,CASSYARTGDGEKLFF
TRBV5-1,TRBJ2-1,-,-,TGCGCCAGCAGCTCGGTCTTAGGGGGACTACTCAATGAGCAGTTCTTC,CASSSVLGGLLNEQFF
TRBV3-1/TRBV3-2,TRBJ2-7,-,-,TGTGCCAGCAGCCGAACAGGTGTTTACGAGCAGTACTTC,CASSRTGVYEQYF
TRBV28,TRBJ2-7,TRBD2,-,TGTGCCAGCAATGAGCTAGCGGGAGGAACCTACGAGCAGTACTTC,CASNELAGGTYEQYF
TRBV29-1,TRBJ2-7,TRBD2,-,TGCAGCGCCTCCGGGGGGGAGGGACCCTACGAGCAGTACTTC,CSASGGEGPYEQYF
TRBV6-2/TRBV6-3,TRBJ2-7,TRBD2,-,TGTGCCAGCAGTTACGGGCCTAGCGGGCCAACCTACGAGCAGTACTTC,CASSYGPSGPTYEQYF
TRBV19,TRBJ1-4,TRBD1,-,TGTGCCAGTACCGCGGGACAGGGACTACCCCCTAATGAAAAACTGTTTTTT,CASTAGQGLPPNEKLFF
TRBV2,TRBJ1-5,-,-,TGTGCCAGCAATCCGGGACATTCCAGCAATCAGCCCCAGCATTTT,CASNPGHSSNQPQHF
TRBV4-2,TRBJ2-7,TRBD2,-,TGTGCCAGCAGCCCTCGGGCTAGCGGCTACGAGCAGTACTTC,CASSPRASGYEQYF
TRBV2,TRBJ1-2,-,-,TGTGCCAGCAGTGCTCAGGGACTTCTTAACTATGGCTACACCTTC,CASSAQGLLNYGYTF
TRBV6-5,TRBJ2-2,TRBD2,-,TGTGCCAGCAGGTTACTAGCGGGAGCCACCGGGGAGCTGTTTTTT,CASRLLAGATGELFF
TRBV6-1,TRBJ2-7,TRBD1,-,TGTGCCAGCAGTGAAGCGGGACAGGGGAACGAGCAGTACTTC,CASSEAGQGNEQYF
TRBV6-5,TRBJ2-4,-,few,TGTGCCAGCAGAGACTCACCGGCCAAAAACATTCAGTACTTC,CASRDSPAKNIQYF
TRBV5-1,TRBJ2-7,TRBD2,-,TGCGCCAGCAGCCTCAGCGGGGGGCTAGGCGAGCAGTACTTC,CASSLSGGLGEQYF
TRBV28,TRBJ1-1,-,-,TGTGCCACCGGTACGGGGGGGCTGAACACTGAAGCTTTCTTT,CATGTGGLNTEAFF
TRBV4-3,TRBJ2-4,TRBD2,-,TGCGCCAGCAGCCAAGAGGTAGCGGGAGTAAGTAGGAACATTCAGTACTTC,CASSQEVAGVSRNIQYF
TRBV6-5,TRBJ2-7,TRBD2,-,TGTGCCAGCTGGGGACTAGCGGGAAATTTCTACGAGCAGTACTTC,CASWGLAGNFYEQYF
TRBV7-9,TRBJ2-5,-,-,TGTGCCAGCAGCTCGCGCGGTAAAGAGACCCAGTACTTC,CASSSRGKETQYF
TRBV7-2,TRBJ2-7,TRBD2,-,TGTGCCAGCAGCCTATCTCGGACTAGCGGGAAATACGAGCAGTACTTC,CASSLSRTSGKYEQYF